One T cell receptor beta chain is described in this entry. The antigen is not known. The sample is drawn from a study of blood T cells in healthy people across ages. Study-level findings and limits: The study found TCR beta diversity correlated strongly with naive T cell percentage.

A second about 7 to 11 cycle PCR used barcoded and J-beta primers. TCRdb processed the 5' RACE reads anew with MiXCR; each CDR3 protein has one entry. The data contain 550,000 to 650,000 distinct CDR3 sequences, around 27% of them singletons. The V and J ends lost 0 bases and 6 bases respectively, with 13 bases between them. Germline V gene data show CDR1 as KGHDR and CDR2 as SFDVKD. The CDR3 covers 15 residues. This same sample was also taken into another study, of T cells of mothers and their children.

The sample taken for sequencing was blood. V usage is TRBV24-1 and J usage is TRBJ1-2; D may be TRBD1 (6 bases). The clonotype comes from a boy between 2 and 10 years old in good health. CDR3 nucleotides: TGTGCCACCAGTGATTTGCCCTCACAGGGTCATGGCTACACCTTC. It translates to CATSDLPSQGHGYTF.